This T cell receptor (beta chain) was sequenced in a study of cytomegalovirus exposure and HLA in healthy donors. Study information: Out of 398 genotyped donors, 81% belonged to the Caucasian-associated ancestry cluster.

The study's findings and limits: A classifier reportedly called cytomegalovirus status with high sensitivity and specificity. Whilst most TCR sequences proved rare, a subset of public TCRs occurred across many donors.

The CDR3 covers 16 residues. Trimming at V came to 0 bases and at J to 0 bases, leaving 4 bases not matched to a gene. Germline loops: CDR1 SGHRS, CDR2 YFSETQ. As concerns this clone: Its specificity is unknown.

13 Jbeta primers and 60 Vbeta primers were used for the PCR. Using immunoSEQ multiplex PCR, the repertoire was profiled, and TCRdb retains in-frame clones only, with some absent. In the table there are 150,000 to 200,000 clones, around three quarters of which are singletons. The clonotype originates from a woman between 35 and 50 years old in good health and CMV-seronegative. The chain joins TRBV5-1 to TRBJ2-7; 9 bases line up with TRBD2. The sequenced sample consisted of PBMCs. The CDR3 here is CASSLVGSGSSYEQYF. The CDR3 nucleotides are TGCGCCAGCAGCTTGGTTGGTAGCGGGAGCTCCTACGAGCAGTACTTC.